The rows below give T cell receptor beta chains drawn from one sample of a study of Ad26.COV2.S vaccination and SARS-CoV-2 variants. The method was immunoSEQ multiplex PCR; TCRdb's version includes in-frame clones alone and lacks a portion of them. This sample has 400,000 to 500,000 clones, with over 75% found just once. The material sequenced was peripheral blood, taken in a trial of Ad26.COV2.S vaccine versus placebo. The receptor set was obtained from a person aged 18 to 65 who received the Ad26.COV2.S COVID-19 vaccine or a placebo. Both conserved end residues are part of each CDR3. The D gene is left open where the match is weak. Clone size appears in some rows only: once, few, many, or a class for an expanded clone.

j_call: TRBJ2-3
cdr3_length: 11
clone_size: .
d_call: .
v_call: TRBV12-3/TRBV12-4
cdr3_nt: TGTGCCAGCGGGGTCGCAGATACGCAGTATTTT
cdr3_aa: CASGVADTQYF

j_call: TRBJ2-7
cdr3_length: 15
clone_size: once
d_call: .
v_call: TRBV5-1
cdr3_nt: TGCGCCAGCAGCTTGGCCGTCGGGGTAGCCTACGAGCAGTACTTC
cdr3_aa: CASSLAVGVAYEQYF

j_call: TRBJ1-6
cdr3_length: 14
clone_size: .
d_call: .
v_call: TRBV7-9
cdr3_nt: TGTGCCAGCAGTCAGCTTTTGCCAGAGACACCCCTCCACTTT
cdr3_aa: CASSQLLPETPLHF

j_call: TRBJ1-4
cdr3_length: 16
clone_size: .
d_call: .
v_call: TRBV18
cdr3_nt: TGTGCCAGCTCACCACCGAACGGCGCAACTAATGAAAAACTGTTTTTT
cdr3_aa: CASSPPNGATNEKLFF

j_call: TRBJ2-3
cdr3_length: 14
clone_size: .
d_call: .
v_call: TRBV30
cdr3_nt: TGTGCCTGGACCCGGGCGCCCGGGGAAGATACGCAGTATTTT
cdr3_aa: CAWTRAPGEDTQYF

j_call: TRBJ2-1
cdr3_length: 13
clone_size: .
d_call: .
v_call: TRBV29-1
cdr3_nt: TGCAGCGTTGGAGTGGGGCTTAACAATGAGCAGTTCTTC
cdr3_aa: CSVGVGLNNEQFF

j_call: TRBJ2-7
cdr3_length: 14
clone_size: .
d_call: TRBD2
v_call: TRBV19
cdr3_nt: TGTGCCAGTATGGATGGGAGGGGATCCTACGAGCAGTACTTC
cdr3_aa: CASMDGRGSYEQYF

j_call: TRBJ2-7
cdr3_length: 15
clone_size: .
d_call: .
v_call: TRBV28
cdr3_nt: TGTGCCAGCAGTCTCTTGTCAGGGGTTTCCTACGAGCAGTACTTC
cdr3_aa: CASSLLSGVSYEQYF

j_call: TRBJ2-7
cdr3_length: 13
clone_size: .
d_call: .
v_call: TRBV6-1
cdr3_nt: TGTGCCAGCAGTGAAAACACAGGATACGAGCAGTACTTC
cdr3_aa: CASSENTGYEQYF

j_call: TRBJ2-6
cdr3_length: 15
clone_size: .
d_call: .
v_call: TRBV5-4
cdr3_nt: TGTGCCAGCAGCTTGGTCGGCTCTGGGGCCAACGTCCTGACTTTC
cdr3_aa: CASSLVGSGANVLTF

j_call: TRBJ1-5
cdr3_length: 16
clone_size: .
d_call: .
v_call: TRBV21-1
cdr3_nt: TGTGCCAGCAGCGTGCGAGGAGGGGCGGCGAATCAGCCCCAGCATTTT
cdr3_aa: CASSVRGGAANQPQHF

j_call: TRBJ1-3
cdr3_length: 16
clone_size: .
d_call: TRBD1
v_call: TRBV28
cdr3_nt: TGTGCCAGCAGTACCTCATCACAGGGGGCTGGAAACACCATATATTTT
cdr3_aa: CASSTSSQGAGNTIYF

j_call: TRBJ1-2
cdr3_length: 13
clone_size: .
d_call: .
v_call: TRBV6-5
cdr3_nt: TGTGCCAGCAGTTATTTGGGGGAGAGGGGCTACACCTTC
cdr3_aa: CASSYLGERGYTF

j_call: TRBJ2-3
cdr3_length: 15
clone_size: .
d_call: TRBD2
v_call: TRBV6-4
cdr3_nt: TGTGCCAGCAGTGACGGGTCGGGGGGAACAGATACGCAGTATTTT
cdr3_aa: CASSDGSGGTDTQYF

j_call: TRBJ1-1
cdr3_length: 12
clone_size: .
d_call: .
v_call: TRBV7-9
cdr3_nt: TGTGCCAGCAGCTTAGGGCCGACTGAAGCTTTCTTT
cdr3_aa: CASSLGPTEAFF

j_call: TRBJ2-5
cdr3_length: 15
clone_size: .
d_call: .
v_call: TRBV27
cdr3_nt: TGTGCCAGCAGTGTCCTCCCGAGCGTAGACGAGACCCAGTACTTC
cdr3_aa: CASSVLPSVDETQYF

j_call: TRBJ2-2
cdr3_length: 17
clone_size: once
d_call: .
v_call: TRBV7-6
cdr3_nt: TGTGCCAGCAGCCCGGAAGTTGCTGGGCGGAGCAAGGGGGAGCTGTTTTTT
cdr3_aa: CASSPEVAGRSKGELFF

j_call: TRBJ2-2
cdr3_length: 11
clone_size: .
d_call: .
v_call: TRBV18
cdr3_nt: TGTGCCAGCTCGACAGCCGGGGAGCTGTTTTTT
cdr3_aa: CASSTAGELFF

j_call: TRBJ2-4
cdr3_length: 17
clone_size: .
d_call: TRBD1
v_call: TRBV2
cdr3_nt: TGTGCCAGCAGCGCCGGGACAGAAATACTAGCCAAAAACATTCAGTACTTC
cdr3_aa: CASSAGTEILAKNIQYF

j_call: TRBJ2-1
cdr3_length: 16
clone_size: .
d_call: TRBD1
v_call: TRBV7-2
cdr3_nt: TGTGCCAGCAGCCGGTACCAGGGGGCGACCTACAATGAGCAGTTCTTC
cdr3_aa: CASSRYQGATYNEQFF

j_call: TRBJ2-7
cdr3_length: 12
clone_size: .
d_call: .
v_call: TRBV7-9
cdr3_nt: TGTGCCAGCAGCCAAACCGGGCTCGAGCAGTACTTC
cdr3_aa: CASSQTGLEQYF

j_call: TRBJ2-5
cdr3_length: 19
clone_size: .
d_call: TRBD2
v_call: TRBV6-7
cdr3_nt: TGTGCCAGCAGTTCCACCCTGGGGCCTGGCGGGGGGGCGTCAGAGACCCAGTACTTC
cdr3_aa: CASSSTLGPGGGASETQYF

j_call: TRBJ1-1
cdr3_length: 13
clone_size: .
d_call: TRBD1
v_call: TRBV4-3
cdr3_nt: TGCGCCAGCAGCCCCGACAGGGGGACTGAAGCTTTCTTT
cdr3_aa: CASSPDRGTEAFF

j_call: TRBJ1-5
cdr3_length: 15
clone_size: .
d_call: .
v_call: TRBV20-1
cdr3_nt: TGCAGTGCTAGTTTAGGGGTCTATAGCAATCAGCCCCAGCATTTT
cdr3_aa: CSASLGVYSNQPQHF